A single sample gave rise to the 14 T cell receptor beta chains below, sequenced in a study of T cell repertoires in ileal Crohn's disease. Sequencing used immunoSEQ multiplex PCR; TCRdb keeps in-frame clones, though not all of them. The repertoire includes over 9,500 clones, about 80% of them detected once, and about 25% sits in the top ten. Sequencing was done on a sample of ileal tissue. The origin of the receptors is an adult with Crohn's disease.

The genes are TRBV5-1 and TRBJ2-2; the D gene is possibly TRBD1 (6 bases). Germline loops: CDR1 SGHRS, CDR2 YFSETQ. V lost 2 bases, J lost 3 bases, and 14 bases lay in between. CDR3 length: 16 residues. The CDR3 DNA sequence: TGCGCCAGCAGCTTTGCGTTACACAGGGACACCGGGGAGCTGTTTTTT. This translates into CASSFALHRDTGELFF.

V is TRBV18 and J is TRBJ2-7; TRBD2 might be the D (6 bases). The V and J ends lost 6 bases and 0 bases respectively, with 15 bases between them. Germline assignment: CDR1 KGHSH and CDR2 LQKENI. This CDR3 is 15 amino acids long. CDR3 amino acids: CASSPTGGSSYEQYF. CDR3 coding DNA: TGTGCCAGCTCTCCCACCGGGGGAAGCTCCTACGAGCAGTACTTC. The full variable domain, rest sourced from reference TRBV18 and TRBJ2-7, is NAGVMQNPRHLVRRRGQEARLRCSPMKGHSHVYWYRQLPEEGLKFMVYLQKENIIDESGMPKERFSAEFPKEGPSILRIQQVVRGDSAAYFCASSPTGGSSYEQYFGPGTRLTVT.

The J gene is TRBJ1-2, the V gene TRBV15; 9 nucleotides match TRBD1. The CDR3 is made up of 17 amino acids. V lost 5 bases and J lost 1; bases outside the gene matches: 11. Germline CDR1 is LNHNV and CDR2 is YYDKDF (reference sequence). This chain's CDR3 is CATSPRRRDRVNYGYTF. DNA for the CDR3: TGTGCCACCAGCCCCCGCCGTCGGGACAGGGTTAACTATGGCTACACCTTC.

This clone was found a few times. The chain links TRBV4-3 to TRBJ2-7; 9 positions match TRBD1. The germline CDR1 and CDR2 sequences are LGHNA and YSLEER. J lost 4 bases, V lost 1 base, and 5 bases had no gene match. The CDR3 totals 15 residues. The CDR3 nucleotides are TGCGCCAGCAGCCAAGGACAGGGGGAGGGGTACGAGCAGTACTTC. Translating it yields CASSQGQGEGYEQYF.

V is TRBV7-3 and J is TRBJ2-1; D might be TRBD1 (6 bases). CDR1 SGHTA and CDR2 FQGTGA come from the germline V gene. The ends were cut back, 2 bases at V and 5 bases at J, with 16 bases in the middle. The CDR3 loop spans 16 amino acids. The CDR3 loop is CASSLFGWDKNNEQFF. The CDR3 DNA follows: TGTGCCAGCAGCTTATTTGGCTGGGACAAAAACAATGAGCAGTTCTTC.

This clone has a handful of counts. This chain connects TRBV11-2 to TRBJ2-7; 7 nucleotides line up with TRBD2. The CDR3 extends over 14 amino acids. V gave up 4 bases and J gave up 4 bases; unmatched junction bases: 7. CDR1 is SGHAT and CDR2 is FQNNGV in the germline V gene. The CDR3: CASSSGTKTYEQYF. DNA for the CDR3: TGTGCCAGCAGCTCCGGGACTAAGACTTACGAGCAGTACTTC.

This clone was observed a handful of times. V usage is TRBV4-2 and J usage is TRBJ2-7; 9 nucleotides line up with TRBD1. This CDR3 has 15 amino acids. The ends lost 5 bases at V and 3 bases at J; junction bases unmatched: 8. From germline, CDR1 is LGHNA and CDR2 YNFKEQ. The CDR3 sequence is CASSLTGGLDYEQYF. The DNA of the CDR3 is TGTGCCAGCAGCTTAACAGGGGGCCTTGACTACGAGCAGTACTTC.

CDR3 sequence: CASSQRTGGGNEKLFF. CDR3 nucleotides: TGCGCCAGCAGCCAGCGGACAGGGGGTGGCAATGAAAAACTGTTTTTT. V and J are TRBV4-1 and TRBJ1-4, with 10 bases aligning to TRBD1. The CDR3 runs 16 residues. Germline CDR1 is MGHRA and CDR2 is YSYEKL. V shed 3 bases and J 5 bases; nucleotides not matched to a gene: 6.

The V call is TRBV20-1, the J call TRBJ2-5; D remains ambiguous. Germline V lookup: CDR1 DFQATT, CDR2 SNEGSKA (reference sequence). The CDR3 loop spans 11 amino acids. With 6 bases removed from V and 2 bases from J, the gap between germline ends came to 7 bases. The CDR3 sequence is CSAPFQETQYF. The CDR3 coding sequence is TGCAGTGCCCCGTTTCAAGAGACCCAGTACTTC.

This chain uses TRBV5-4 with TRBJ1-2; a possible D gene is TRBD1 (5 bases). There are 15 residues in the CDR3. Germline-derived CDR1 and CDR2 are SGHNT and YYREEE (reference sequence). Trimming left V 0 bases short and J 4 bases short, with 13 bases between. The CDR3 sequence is CASSLDRQPVYGYTF. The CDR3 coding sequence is TGTGCCAGCAGCTTGGACAGGCAGCCTGTCTATGGCTACACCTTC.

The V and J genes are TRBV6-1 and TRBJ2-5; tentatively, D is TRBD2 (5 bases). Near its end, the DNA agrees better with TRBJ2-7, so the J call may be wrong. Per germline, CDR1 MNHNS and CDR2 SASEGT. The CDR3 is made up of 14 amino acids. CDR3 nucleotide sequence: TGTGCCAGCAGTGAAAGCGGAAAGCCCTACGAGCAGTACTTC. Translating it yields CASSESGKPYEQYF.

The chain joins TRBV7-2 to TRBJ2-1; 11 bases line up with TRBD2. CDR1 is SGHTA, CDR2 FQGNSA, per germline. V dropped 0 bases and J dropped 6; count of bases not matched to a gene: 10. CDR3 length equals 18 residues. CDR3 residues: CASSLARVAGGLGNEQFF. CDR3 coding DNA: TGTGCCAGCAGCTTAGCGCGAGTAGCGGGGGGGCTGGGCAATGAGCAGTTCTTC.

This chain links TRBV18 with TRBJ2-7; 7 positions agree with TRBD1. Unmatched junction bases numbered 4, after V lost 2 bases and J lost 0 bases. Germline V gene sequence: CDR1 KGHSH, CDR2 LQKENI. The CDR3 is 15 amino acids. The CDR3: CASSPGTVSSYEQYF. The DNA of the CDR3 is TGTGCCAGCTCACCAGGGACAGTCAGCTCCTACGAGCAGTACTTC.

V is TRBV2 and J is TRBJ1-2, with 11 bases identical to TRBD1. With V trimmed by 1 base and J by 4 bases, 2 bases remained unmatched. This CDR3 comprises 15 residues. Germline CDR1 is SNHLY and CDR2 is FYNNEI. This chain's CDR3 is CASSEGTGGVYGYTF. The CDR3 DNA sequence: TGTGCCAGCAGTGAAGGGACAGGGGGCGTCTATGGCTACACCTTC.